This T cell receptor (beta chain) was observed in a study of T-cell memory formation after mild COVID-19. The table lists this clonotype with a few counts. V was trimmed by 0 bases and J by 3 bases, leaving 9 bases between them. The CDR3 has 14 residues. Germline V gives CDR1 LGHDT, CDR2 YNNKEL (reference sequence). MiXCR, run by TCRdb on the 5' RACE reads, gives a single entry per CDR3 protein. In the table there are roughly 180,000 distinct CDR3 sequences, 11% of which are singletons. The rearrangement joins TRBV3-1 to TRBJ2-7; no reliable D call. The specimen was PBMCs or a T cell subset sorted from them (not recorded which). The clonotype was recovered from a man aged 18 to 35 who had mild COVID-19 (a few samples of this study predate the infection). Cell type and time point are not known. The CDR3 bases are TGTGCCAGCAGCCAAGATCTTACCATCTACGAGCAGTACTTC. Translating it yields CASSQDLTIYEQYF.